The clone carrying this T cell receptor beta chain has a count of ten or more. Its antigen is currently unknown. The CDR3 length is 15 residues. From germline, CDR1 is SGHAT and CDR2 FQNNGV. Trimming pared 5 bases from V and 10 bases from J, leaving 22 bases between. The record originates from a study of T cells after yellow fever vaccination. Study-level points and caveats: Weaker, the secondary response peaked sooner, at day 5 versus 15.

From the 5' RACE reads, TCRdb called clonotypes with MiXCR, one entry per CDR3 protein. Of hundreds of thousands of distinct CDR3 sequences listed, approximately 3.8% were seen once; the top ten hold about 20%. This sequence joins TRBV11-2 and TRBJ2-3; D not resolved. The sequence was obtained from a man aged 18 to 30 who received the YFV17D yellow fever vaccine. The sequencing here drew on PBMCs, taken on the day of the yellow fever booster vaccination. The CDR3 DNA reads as TGTGCCAGCAGCCTTTTAATTCCTAAGGCTAACCCGCAGTATTTT. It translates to CASSLLIPKANPQYF.